This T cell receptor beta chain originates from a study of T-cell memory formation after mild COVID-19 (dated by TCRdb to 2020 to 2023). Regarding the study in general: TCR sequence clusters from the two donors were largely donor specific. Two young, previously healthy adult volunteers, one female and one male, were included in the cohort. In a couple of donors, T-cell clones that expanded and contracted after mild COVID-19 were tracked by sequencing TCRalpha and TCRbeta repertoires over time. Study-wide conclusions, independent of this receptor: The study covered only two mild cases, and larger cohorts including severe cases with pre-infection samples were considered necessary. Contracting CD4+ clones appeared mostly in the CM and EM memory subsets, whereas CD8+ clones were enriched in EMRA. Some responding clones were detected in pre-infection memory, which suggested that pre-existing cross-reactive memory T cells had joined the SARS-CoV-2 response. The second-wave clones that peaked on day 37 were not confirmed to be SARS-CoV-2 specific. Balanced CD4/CD8 phenotypes were observed for clones contracting from day 15 to 85, whereas a bias towards CD4+ was observed for a second wave of clones expanding from day 15 to 37.

Sequencing took place on an Illumina NovaSeq 6000. Using 5'RACE with constant-segment primers, TCRalpha and TCRbeta cDNA libraries were constructed, with sample barcodes and unique molecular identifiers added in the process. RNA was extracted from every sample with Trizol reagent. Library amplification was performed in two PCR steps, and a second sample barcode and Illumina TruSeq adapters were introduced in the second step. Sequencing of the libraries was done on an Illumina NovaSeq, producing 2 x 150 bp paired-end reads. The authors' analysis ran thus. Demultiplexing of reads and collapsing into UMI-guided consensus sequences were performed with migec v1.2.7. Using mixcr v2.1.11, UMI consensuses were aligned to TRA and TRB V and J templates and then assembled into clonotypes. Clonotypes were classified as expanded or contracted when called significant by both edgeR and NoisET, with noise models trained on biological replicates. edgeR calls used a false discovery rate-adjusted p below 0.01 and a log2 fold-change threshold of 1. As an exploratory analysis of dynamics, max-normalized trajectories of the 1000 most abundant clonotypes were examined with PCA combined with hierarchical clustering. Separately sequenced CD4+ and CD8+ repertoires were used to assign the CD4 or CD8 phenotype of responding clones. TCRdb reran the public reads through fastp at Q25 and MiXCR, keeping productive beta chains. Rows are combined by CDR3 protein, so each entry shows the most common genes and DNA. It is TCRdb's table, rather than the study itself, that gives the V and J calls and clone size. The sample records roughly 160,000 distinct CDR3 sequences, around 10% of which are singletons. 3.8% of the sample is taken by the ten largest.

At the junction V is shortened by 4 bases and J by 5 bases; bases outside the gene matches: 1. CDR1 and CDR2 are drawn from the germline V gene: SQVTM, ANQGSEA. The CDR3 contains 13 residues, cysteine and phenylalanine counted. Only the CDR3 part of the read is kept: 39 bases, read in frame from the first base. The table lists this clonotype with a few counts. Its antigen remains unidentified. Per-base quality was not reported, and no clone a single base away is much larger than it. PBMCs were isolated by Ficoll-Paque density gradient centrifugation. The chain links TRBV29-1 with TRBJ2-3; 12 central bases correspond to TRBD2. Sequences were obtained from PBMCs or a T cell subset sorted from them (not recorded which). This sequence was found in a man between 18 and 29 years old who had mild COVID-19 (a few samples of this study predate the infection). The sample titles of this study are shuffled in the database, so cell type and time point are left out; the donor was told from shared clones. CDR3 reads: CSVVLAGGDTQYF. Here is the DNA: TGCAGCGTTGTACTAGCGGGGGGAGATACGCAGTATTTT.